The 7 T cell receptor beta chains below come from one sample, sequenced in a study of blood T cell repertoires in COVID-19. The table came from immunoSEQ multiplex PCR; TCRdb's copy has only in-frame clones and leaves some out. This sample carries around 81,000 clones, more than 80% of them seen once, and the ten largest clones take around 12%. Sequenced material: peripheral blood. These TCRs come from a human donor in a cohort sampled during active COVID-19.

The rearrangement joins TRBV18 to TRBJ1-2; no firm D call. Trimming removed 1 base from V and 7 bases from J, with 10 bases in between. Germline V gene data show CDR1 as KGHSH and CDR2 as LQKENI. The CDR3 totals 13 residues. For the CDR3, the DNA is TGTGCCAGCTCACCACTTTCAGACTCTGGCTACACCTTC. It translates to CASSPLSDSGYTF.

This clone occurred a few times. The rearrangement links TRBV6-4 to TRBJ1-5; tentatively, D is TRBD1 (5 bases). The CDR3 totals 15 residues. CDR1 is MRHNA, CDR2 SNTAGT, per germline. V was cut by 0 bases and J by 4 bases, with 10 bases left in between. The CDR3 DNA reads TGTGCCAGCAGTGACTCGGTCCCAGGGAATCAGCCCCAGCATTTT. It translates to CASSDSVPGNQPQHF.

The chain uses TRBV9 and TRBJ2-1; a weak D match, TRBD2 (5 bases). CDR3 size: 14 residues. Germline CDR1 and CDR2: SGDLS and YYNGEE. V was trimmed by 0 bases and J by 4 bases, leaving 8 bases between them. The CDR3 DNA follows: TGTGCCAGCAGCGTAGGTCTAGCTTACAATGAGCAGTTCTTC. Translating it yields CASSVGLAYNEQFF.

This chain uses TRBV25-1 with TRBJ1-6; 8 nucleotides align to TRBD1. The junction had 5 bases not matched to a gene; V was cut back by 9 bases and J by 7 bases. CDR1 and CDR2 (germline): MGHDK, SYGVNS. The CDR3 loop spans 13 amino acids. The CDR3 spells CASSGTGNSPLHF. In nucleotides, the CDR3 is TGTGCCAGTTCCGGGACAGGCAATTCACCCCTCCACTTT.

The CDR3 sequence: CASSARRRPNTGELFF. The CDR3 DNA reads as TGTGCCAGCAGTGCCCGTCGGAGGCCGAACACCGGGGAGCTGTTTTTT. This chain links TRBV6-1 with TRBJ2-2, with D perhaps TRBD2 (5 bases). V was clipped by 4 bases and J by 0 bases, with 12 bases between them. This CDR3 comprises 16 residues. The germline gives CDR1 MNHNS, CDR2 SASEGT.

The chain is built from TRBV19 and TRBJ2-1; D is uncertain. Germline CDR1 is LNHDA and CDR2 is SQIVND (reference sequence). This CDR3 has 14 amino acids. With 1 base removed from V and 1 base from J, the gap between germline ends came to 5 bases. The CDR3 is CASSIGRSYNEQFF. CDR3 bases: TGTGCCAGTAGTATAGGGCGGTCCTACAATGAGCAGTTCTTC.

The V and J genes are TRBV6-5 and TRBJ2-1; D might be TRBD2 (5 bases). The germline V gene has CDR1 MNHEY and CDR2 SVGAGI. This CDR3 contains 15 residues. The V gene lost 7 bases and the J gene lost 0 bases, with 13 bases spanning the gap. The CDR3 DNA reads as TGTGCCAGCAACCCTGAGGCGGGCTCCTACAATGAGCAGTTCTTC. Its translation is CASNPEAGSYNEQFF.